The rows below give T cell receptor beta chains drawn from one sample of a study of long-term antiretroviral therapy in people with HIV. Profiled with immunoSEQ multiplex PCR; TCRdb holds only in-frame clones, not every one. The profile covers 27,000 or so clones, with roughly 80% appearing a single time and about 10% taken by the ten largest. Specimen: unsorted PBMCs, collected 0.8 years before starting antiretroviral therapy. The receptors were sampled from a man younger than 35 with HIV. The conserved cysteine and the conserved F or W are not part of the CDR3 here. Clone sizes are given selectively: once, few, many, or a class where the clone is expanded.

clone size	V gene	CDR3 protein
NA	TRBV6-1	ASSDWGHPTNEKLF
once	TRBV7-3	ASSLTPTGGSGNTIY
medium-sized	TRBV27	ASQTGGADSYEQY
medium-sized	TRBV19	ASSIGGLVWAKNIQY
few	TRBV5-4	ASSRGQGVSPLH
NA	TRBV6-5	ASSYSPFYEQY
NA	TRBV6-1	ASRPSTGGREQF
NA	TRBV11-2	ASSDVRGRAVEQY
NA	TRBV7-2	ASSLNPWGANTGELF
few	TRBV6-5	ASRRDRGLYGYT
NA	TRBV5-1	ASNQGLAGAYNEQF
NA	TRBV7-2	ASSPGHSTNEKLF
NA	TRBV21-1	ASSTGVHEQY
NA	TRBV30	AWSVGAGYEQY
once	TRBV21-1	ASLIYEQY
NA	TRBV6-1	ASSADNTGGGYGYT
NA	TRBV29-1	SVASGGQYNEQF
NA	TRBV18	ASSLSGTDTEAF
NA	TRBV27	ASSFGGRGYEQY
NA	TRBV15	ATSWVNTEAF
NA	TRBV28	ASSFWLASYEQY
NA	TRBV4-1	ASSQEVQGGRDEQY
NA	TRBV19	ASSRDFTYNEQF
NA	TRBV9	ASSVGLAGGTGELF
NA	TRBV9	ASSDRAPGVDTQY
NA	TRBV5-1	ASSSPSPPPADRGHGTEAF
NA	TRBV28	ASRLPQAGNTIY
NA	TRBV7-9	ASSSRQDTEAF
NA	TRBV7-9	ASSLVGRDSYGYT
NA	TRBV2	ASSEGGGHPYEQY